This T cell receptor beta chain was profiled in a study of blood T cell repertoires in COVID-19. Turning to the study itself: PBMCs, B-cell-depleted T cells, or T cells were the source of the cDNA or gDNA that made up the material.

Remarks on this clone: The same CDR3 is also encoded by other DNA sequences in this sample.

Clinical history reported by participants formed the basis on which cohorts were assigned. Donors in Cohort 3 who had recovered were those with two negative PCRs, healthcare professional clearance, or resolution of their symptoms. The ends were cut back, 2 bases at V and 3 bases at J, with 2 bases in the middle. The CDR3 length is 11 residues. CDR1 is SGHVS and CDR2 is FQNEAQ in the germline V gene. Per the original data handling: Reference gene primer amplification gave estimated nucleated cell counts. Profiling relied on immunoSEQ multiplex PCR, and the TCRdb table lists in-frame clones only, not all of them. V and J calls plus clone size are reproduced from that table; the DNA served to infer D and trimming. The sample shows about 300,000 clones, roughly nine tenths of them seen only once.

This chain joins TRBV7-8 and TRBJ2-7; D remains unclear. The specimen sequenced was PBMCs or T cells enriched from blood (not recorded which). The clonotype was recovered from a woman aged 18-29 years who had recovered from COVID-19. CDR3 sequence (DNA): TGTGCCAGCAGCTTATACTACGAGCAGTACTTC. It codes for CASSLYYEQYF.